A single sample is the source of the 20 T cell receptor beta chains below, sequenced in a study of blood T cell repertoires in COVID-19. Measured with immunoSEQ multiplex PCR; TCRdb has only the in-frame clones, and not every one. The table has hundreds of thousands of clones, approximately 88% seen once. The sample comprised PBMCs or T cells enriched from blood (not recorded which). These receptors all come from a woman aged 40 to 49 with acute COVID-19.

The rearrangement joins TRBV6-2 or TRBV6-3 to TRBJ1-5; D is undetermined. The CDR3 is 14 amino acids. Trimming cost V 3 bases and J 0 bases, with 6 bases left between them. Per the germline V gene, CDR1 is MNHEY and CDR2 is SVGEGT. CDR3 loop: CASSYYSSNQPQHF. CDR3 sequence (DNA): TGTGCCAGCAGTTATTATAGTAGCAATCAGCCCCAGCATTTT.

V and J are TRBV20-1 and TRBJ2-2; D remains unclear. V lost 3 bases, J lost 6 bases, and 5 bases lay in between. The germline V gene encodes CDR1 DFQATT and CDR2 SNEGSKA (reference sequence). This CDR3 contains 11 residues. The CDR3 region has the DNA TGCAGTGCTAGTTCCGCCGGGGAGCTGTTTTTT. It encodes CSASSAGELFF.

The gene calls are TRBV7-9 and TRBJ2-1; a weak D match, TRBD1 (6 bases). CDR1 is SEHNR and CDR2 is FQNEAQ in the germline V gene (reference sequence). CDR3 length: 13 amino acids. Trimming removed 5 bases from V and 8 bases from J, with 13 bases in between. CDR3 amino acids: CASSPGQKDEQFF. CDR3 DNA sequence: TGTGCCAGCAGCCCCGGACAGAAGGATGAGCAGTTCTTC.

The V gene is TRBV29-1, the J gene TRBJ1-2; possibly TRBD1 for D (5 bases). The V and J ends lost 5 bases and 8 bases respectively, with 12 bases between them. The CDR3 has 11 amino acids. CDR1 is SQVTM, CDR2 ANQGSEA, per germline. This CDR3 reads CSVRQGGGYTF. Here the CDR3 DNA reads TGCAGCGTTCGGCAGGGTGGAGGCTACACCTTC.

V usage is TRBV5-1 and J usage is TRBJ2-7, with D possibly TRBD1 on 6 matching bases. V lost 1 base, J lost 1 base, and 9 bases lay in between. Germline V gene lookup returns CDR1 SGHRS and CDR2 YFSETQ. There are 14 residues in the CDR3. The CDR3 nucleotides read TGCGCCAGCAGCTTGATGGACAGTTCCTACGAGCAGTACTTC. Its protein product is CASSLMDSSYEQYF.

The CDR3 DNA reads TGCGCCAGCAGCCCGGGCGGGACAGTTACCTACGAGCAGTACTTC. It codes for CASSPGGTVTYEQYF. The rearrangement links TRBV5-1 to TRBJ2-7, with TRBD1 as a possible D gene (7 bases). This CDR3 spans 15 amino acids. V was pared by 4 bases and J by 2 bases, with 16 bases between. Germline lookup yields CDR1 SGHRS and CDR2 YFSETQ.

This CDR3 reads CASSEAPGGREKLFF. The CDR3 DNA reads as TGTGCCAGCAGTGAAGCCCCAGGGGGACGCGAAAAACTGTTTTTT. V gene TRBV6-1 combines with J gene TRBJ1-4; 7 nucleotides align to TRBD1. Germline lookup yields CDR1 MNHNS and CDR2 SASEGT. This CDR3 has 15 amino acids. V lost 0 bases, J lost 8 bases, and 6 bases stayed unmatched.

The chain couples TRBV30 to TRBJ2-3; D is ambiguous. The V and J ends lost 4 bases and 1 base respectively, with 9 bases between them. This CDR3 region has 13 residues. In germline, CDR1 is GTSNPN, CDR2 SVGIG (reference sequence). CDR3 DNA: TGTGCCTGGACGAGAGCCCGCACAGATACGCAGTATTTT. Translated, it gives CAWTRARTDTQYF.

V and J are TRBV5-8 and TRBJ2-2, with D tentatively TRBD1 (6 bases). Germline loops: CDR1 SGHTS, CDR2 YDEGEE. Trimming removed 3 bases at V and 4 bases at J, with 13 bases between. The CDR3 extends over 15 amino acids. This chain's CDR3 is CASSSRQQGTGELFF. CDR3 nucleotide sequence: TGTGCCAGCAGCTCCCGACAACAGGGCACCGGGGAGCTGTTTTTT.

The chain employs TRBV6-5 and TRBJ1-5, with 9 positions matching TRBD1. J was trimmed by 6 bases and V by 6 bases; bases with no gene match: 9. CDR1 and CDR2 from the germline V gene are MNHEY and SVGAGI. This CDR3 has 15 amino acids. As DNA, the CDR3 is TGTGCCAGCAGCAGGGACAGGGAAATCGGTCAGCCCCAGCATTTT. The encoded protein is CASSRDREIGQPQHF.

The rearrangement links TRBV10-3 to TRBJ1-1; no clear D gene. The ends were cut back, 6 bases at V and 3 bases at J, with 8 bases in the middle. Germline CDR1 is ENHRY and CDR2 is SYGVKD. The CDR3 extends over 12 amino acids. CDR3 residues: CAISSRDTEAFF. The DNA for the CDR3 is TGTGCCATCAGCTCGAGGGACACTGAAGCTTTCTTT.

This clone was counted between two and nine times. The gene calls are TRBV9 and TRBJ1-4; TRBD1 matches at 11 bases. Trimming at V came to 4 bases and at J to 6 bases, leaving 8 bases not matched to a gene. The CDR3 has 16 residues. The germline CDR1 and CDR2 sequences are SGDLS and YYNGEE. CDR3 sequence (DNA): TGTGCCAGCAGCCAGACCCCGGGACAGGGGGATGAAAAACTGTTTTTT. Encoded protein: CASSQTPGQGDEKLFF.

V and J are TRBV25-1 and TRBJ1-2; D unresolved. V lost 1 base and J 4 bases, leaving 10 bases between the germline ends. This CDR3 region has 14 residues. Germline values: CDR1 MGHDK, CDR2 SYGVNS. The CDR3 nucleotides read TGTGCCAGCAGTGAATTCGGGAAGGCCTATGGCTACACCTTC. Encoded protein: CASSEFGKAYGYTF.

The chain recombines TRBV10-3 with TRBJ1-1; a possible D gene is TRBD1 (5 bases). Germline V CDR1 and CDR2: ENHRY, SYGVKD. Between the trimmed V and J ends, which lost 6 bases and 5 bases, there was a span of 7 bases. The CDR3 extends over 11 amino acids. The CDR3 DNA reads TGTGCCATCAGGACAGCTACTGAAGCTTTCTTT. It codes for CAIRTATEAFF.

V gene TRBV10-2 combines with J gene TRBJ1-6; D not certain. The V gene lost 3 bases and the J gene lost 10 bases, with 7 bases spanning the gap. The CDR3 covers 12 residues. Germline V gene data show CDR1 as WSHSY and CDR2 as SAAADI. CDR3 loop: CASSDNGSPLHF. The DNA for the CDR3 is TGCGCCAGCAGTGATAATGGCTCACCCCTCCACTTT.

V and J are TRBV6-5 and TRBJ1-4, with D uncertain. The length of the CDR3 is 15 residues. The germline CDR1 and CDR2 sequences are MNHEY and SVGAGI. The germline V and J ends were trimmed by 4 bases and 5 bases, with 14 bases remaining between them. The CDR3 bases are TGTGCCAGCAGTTCCTACGGTGAGGGAAATGAAAAACTGTTTTTT. Translating gives CASSSYGEGNEKLFF.

The V call is TRBV5-6, the J call TRBJ2-7; the D gene is possibly TRBD2 (6 bases). Trimming took 4 bases from V and 3 from J, leaving 17 bases between them. CDR3 length: 15 residues. The germline V gene has CDR1 SGHDT and CDR2 YYEEEE. CDR3 in DNA: TGTGCCAGCAGCCGGCAGGGCGGGAACTTCTACGAGCAGTACTTC. Amino acids: CASSRQGGNFYEQYF.

This clone turned up a few times. The chain combines TRBV30 with TRBJ1-2; weak D call: TRBD1 (5 bases). CDR1 is GTSNPN and CDR2 is SVGIG in the germline V gene (reference sequence). This CDR3 contains 14 residues. The V and J ends lost 4 bases and 5 bases respectively, with 17 bases between them. CDR3 nucleotides: TGTGCCTGGACCGCCCCCAGGACAAGGTATGGCTACACCTTC. It is translated as CAWTAPRTRYGYTF.

The rearrangement uses TRBV19 and TRBJ1-2; D remains unclear. The CDR3 runs to 15 residues. Germline V gene data show CDR1 as LNHDA and CDR2 as SQIVND (reference sequence). Deletions cut 6 bases from V and 2 bases from J, with 16 bases between. CDR3 sequence: CASRNPRGVNYGYTF. CDR3 in DNA: TGTGCCAGTAGAAACCCTCGGGGAGTGAACTATGGCTACACCTTC. Full variable domain (rest looked up from reference TRBV19 and TRBJ1-2): DGGITQSPKYLFRKEGQNVTLSCEQNLNHDAMYWYRQDPGQGLRLIYYSQIVNDFQKGDIAEGYSVSREKKESFPLTVTSAQKNPTAFYLCASRNPRGVNYGYTFGSGTRLTVV.

In nucleotides, the CDR3 is TGTGCCAGCAGTGACAGGGGGGCAACTAATGAAAAACTGTTTTTT. Translating gives CASSDRGATNEKLFF. The rearrangement links TRBV6-1 to TRBJ1-4; 7 bases map to TRBD1. V gave up 3 bases and J gave up 0 bases; unmatched junction bases: 1. CDR1 is MNHNS and CDR2 is SASEGT in the germline V gene. The CDR3 runs 15 residues.